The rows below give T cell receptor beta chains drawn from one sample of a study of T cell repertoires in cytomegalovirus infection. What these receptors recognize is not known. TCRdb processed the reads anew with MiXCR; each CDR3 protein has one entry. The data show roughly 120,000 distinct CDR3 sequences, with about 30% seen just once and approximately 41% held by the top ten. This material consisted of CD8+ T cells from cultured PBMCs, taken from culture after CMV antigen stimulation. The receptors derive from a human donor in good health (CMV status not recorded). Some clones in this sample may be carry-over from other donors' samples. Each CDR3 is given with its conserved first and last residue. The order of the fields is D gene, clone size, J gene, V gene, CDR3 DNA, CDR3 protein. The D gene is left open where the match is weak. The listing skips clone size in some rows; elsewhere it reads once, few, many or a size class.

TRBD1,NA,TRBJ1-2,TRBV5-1,TGCGCCAGCAGCGACGGGACAGGGCTTAACTATGGCTACACCTTC,CASSDGTGLNYGYTF
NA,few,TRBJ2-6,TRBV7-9,TGTGCCAGCAGCTCCACAGACCAGGGTGCTGGGGCCAACGTCCTGACTTTC,CASSSTDQGAGANVLTF
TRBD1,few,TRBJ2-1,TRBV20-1,TGCAGTGCTAGACCAGACAGGGGACTTTACAATGAGCAGTTCTTC,CSARPDRGLYNEQFF
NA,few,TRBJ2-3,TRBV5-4,TGTGCCAGCAGCTACGCGACAGATACGCAGTATTTT,CASSYATDTQYF
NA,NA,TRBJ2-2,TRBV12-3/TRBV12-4,NA,CASSFILERGQGAGELFF
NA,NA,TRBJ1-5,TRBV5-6,TGTGCCAGCAGCTTGGGGGCGAAGACACATAATCAGCCCCAGCATTTT,CASSLGAKTHNQPQHF
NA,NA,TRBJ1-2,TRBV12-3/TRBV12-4,TGTGCCAGCAGTTTACCGGGTAACTATGGCTACACCTTC,CASSLPGNYGYTF
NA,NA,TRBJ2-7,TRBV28,TGTGCCAGCAGCTTCACCGGGCCGCCTAAGGACTTC,CASSFTGPPKDF
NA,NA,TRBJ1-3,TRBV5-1,TGCGCCAGCACTGACGGAGGCTCTGGAAACACCATATATTTT,CASTDGGSGNTIYF
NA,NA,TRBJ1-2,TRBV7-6,TGTGCCAGCAGCCAGGGTGTTGACTATGGCTACACCTTC,CASSQGVDYGYTF
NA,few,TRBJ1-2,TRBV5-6,TGTGCCAGCAGCTTGGCCATGAATAACTATGGCTACACCTTC,CASSLAMNNYGYTF
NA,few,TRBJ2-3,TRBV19,TGTGCCAGTAAGGACAGTTACCAGTCTAGCACAGATACGCAGTATTTT,CASKDSYQSSTDTQYF
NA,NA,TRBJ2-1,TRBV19,TGTGCCAGTAGTATCCCAGGCAATGAGCAGTTCTTC,CASSIPGNEQFF
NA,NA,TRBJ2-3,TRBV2,TGTGCCAGCAGTGAAAACCCCCTCGCTTATTACACAGATACGCAGTATTTT,CASSENPLAYYTDTQYF
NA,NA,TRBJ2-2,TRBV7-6,TGTGCCAGCAGCTTAGATCTCGCGTTCACCGGGGAGCTGTTTTTT,CASSLDLAFTGELFF
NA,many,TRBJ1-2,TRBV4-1,TGCGCCAGCAGCCAAGATCAAGGACACTTGAACTATGGCTACACCTTC,CASSQDQGHLNYGYTF
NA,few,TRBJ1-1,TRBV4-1,TGCGCCAGCAGCCAAGAACAGAGAATGAACACTGAAGCTTTCTTT,CASSQEQRMNTEAFF
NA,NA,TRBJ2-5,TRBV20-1,TGCAGTGCTAGTGCGATAACAGGGTCCCAAGAGACCCAGTACTTC,CSASAITGSQETQYF
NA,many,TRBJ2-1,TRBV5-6,TGTGCCAGCAGCTTGGGATCAGGGGTATCCTACAATGAGCAGTTCTTC,CASSLGSGVSYNEQFF
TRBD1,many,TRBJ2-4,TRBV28,TGTGCCAGCAGGCGACCGGGACAGGGAGCCAAAAACATTCAGTACTTC,CASRRPGQGAKNIQYF
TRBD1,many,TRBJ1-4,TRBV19,TGTGCCAGTAGTACGGGACAGGGGGCGTATGAAAAACTGTTTTTT,CASSTGQGAYEKLFF
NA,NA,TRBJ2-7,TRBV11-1,TGTGCCAGCAGCTTCGCAGGGAAGCCCTACGAGCAGTACTTC,CASSFAGKPYEQYF
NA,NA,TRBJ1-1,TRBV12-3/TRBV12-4,TGTGCCAGCAGTTTTCCGTTGTCTGAAGCTTTCTTT,CASSFPLSEAFF
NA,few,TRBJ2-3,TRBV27,TGTGCCAGCAGTTTCGCTGAGGATGCAGATACGCAGTATTTT,CASSFAEDADTQYF
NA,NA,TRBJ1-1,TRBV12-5,TGTGCTAGTGGTTTGTGGGGGGGGAACACTGAAGCTTTCTTT,CASGLWGGNTEAFF
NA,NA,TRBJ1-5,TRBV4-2,TGTGCCAGCAGCCAGATCCAGGCTAGCAATCAGCCCCAGCATTTT,CASSQIQASNQPQHF
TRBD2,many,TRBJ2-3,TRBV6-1,TGTGCCAGCAGTGAACTAGCGGGGGGGCCAGATACGCAGTATTTT,CASSELAGGPDTQYF
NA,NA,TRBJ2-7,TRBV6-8,TGTGCCAGCAGTGGAGGGACTCAAGGGGCTTACGAGCAGAACTTC,CASSGGTQGAYEQNF
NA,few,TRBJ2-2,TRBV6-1,TGTGCCAGCAGTGCACGGACCGCAACCGGGGAGCTGTTTTTT,CASSARTATGELFF
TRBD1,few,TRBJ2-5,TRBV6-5,TGTGCCAGCAGCTTCACAGGGGGGGAGACCCAGTACTTC,CASSFTGGETQYF
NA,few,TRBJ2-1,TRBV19,TGTGCCAGTAGTATATCGGGGACCTACAATGAGCAGTTCTTC,CASSISGTYNEQFF
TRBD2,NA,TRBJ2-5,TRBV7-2,TGTGCCAGCAGCTTATGGGGGGGGGATGGAGAGACCCAGTACTTC,CASSLWGGDGETQYF
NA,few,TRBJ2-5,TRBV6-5,TGTGCCAGCAGTTACCAAGTGCTGGAGACCCAGTACTTC,CASSYQVLETQYF
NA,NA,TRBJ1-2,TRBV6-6,TGTGCCAGCAGTCCAGCAGCTCCGCCTCTTAACTATGGCTACACCTTC,CASSPAAPPLNYGYTF
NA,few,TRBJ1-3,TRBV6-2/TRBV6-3,TGTGCCTGCGCAAGGCCGTACGGAAACACCATATATTTT,CACARPYGNTIYF
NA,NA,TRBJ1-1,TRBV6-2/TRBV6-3,TGTGCCAGCAGTTACAGAGTTTCTCTACCTGAAGCTTTCTTT,CASSYRVSLPEAFF
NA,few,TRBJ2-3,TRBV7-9,TGTGCCAGCAGCTTAGACTCAGATACGCAGTATTTT,CASSLDSDTQYF
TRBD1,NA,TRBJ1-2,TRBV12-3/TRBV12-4,TGTGCCAGCAGCCCCGGGACAGGAAATCACTATGGCTACACCTTC,CASSPGTGNHYGYTF
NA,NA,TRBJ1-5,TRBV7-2,TGTGCCAGCAGCTTAGGTTTGGGGCTGGCGGGGAGCAATCAGCCCCAGCATTTT,CASSLGLGLAGSNQPQHF
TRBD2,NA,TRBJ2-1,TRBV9,TGTGCCAGCAGCCCACCTAGCGGGGCCACCTACAATGAGCAGTTCTTC,CASSPPSGATYNEQFF
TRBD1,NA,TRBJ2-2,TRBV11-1,TGTGCCAGCAGTACTAGCCCCGGGACAGGGGGAGGAATCGGGGAGCTGTTTTTT,CASSTSPGTGGGIGELFF
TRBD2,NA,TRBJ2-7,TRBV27,TGTGCCAGCAGTTTATTGGGGGGGACCGCAACCTACGAGCAGTACTTC,CASSLLGGTATYEQYF
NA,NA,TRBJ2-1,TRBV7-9,TGTGCCAGCAGCTTAGGAGGCCTTGAGCAGTTCTTC,CASSLGGLEQFF
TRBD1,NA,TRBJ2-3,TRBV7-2,TGTGCCAGCAGCTTAGGACAGGGGGCGATCACAGATACGCAGTATTTT,CASSLGQGAITDTQYF
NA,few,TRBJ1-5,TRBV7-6,TGTGCCAGCAGCCCGTCGGGGTTGGATCAGCCCCAGCATTTT,CASSPSGLDQPQHF
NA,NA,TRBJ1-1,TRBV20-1,TGCAGTGCCCCCCGTGGACAGAAGTTCCTCACTGAAGCTTTCTTT,CSAPRGQKFLTEAFF
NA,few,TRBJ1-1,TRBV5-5,TGTGCCAGCAGCTTGGACCCTGGTATCGGCAGCACTGAAGCTTTCTTT,CASSLDPGIGSTEAFF
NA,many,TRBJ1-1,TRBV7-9,TGTGCCAGCAGCCCAGTATCGAACACTGAAGCTTTCTTT,CASSPVSNTEAFF